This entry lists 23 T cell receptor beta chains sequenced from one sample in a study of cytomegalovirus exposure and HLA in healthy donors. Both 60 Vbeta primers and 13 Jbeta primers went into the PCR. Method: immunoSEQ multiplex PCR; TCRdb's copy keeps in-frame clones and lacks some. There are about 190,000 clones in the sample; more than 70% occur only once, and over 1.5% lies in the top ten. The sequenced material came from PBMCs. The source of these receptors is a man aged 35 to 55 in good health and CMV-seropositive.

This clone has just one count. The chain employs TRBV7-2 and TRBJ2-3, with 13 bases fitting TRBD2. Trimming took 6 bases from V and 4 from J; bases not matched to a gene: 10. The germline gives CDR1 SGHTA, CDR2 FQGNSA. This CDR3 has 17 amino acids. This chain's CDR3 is CASRSAGTSGNPDTQYF. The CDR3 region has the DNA TGTGCCAGCAGGTCCGCCGGGACTAGCGGGAATCCAGATACGCAGTATTTT.

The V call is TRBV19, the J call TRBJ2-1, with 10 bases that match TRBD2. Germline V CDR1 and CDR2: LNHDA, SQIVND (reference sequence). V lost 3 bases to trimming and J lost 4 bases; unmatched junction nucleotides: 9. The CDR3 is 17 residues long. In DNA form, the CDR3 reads TGTGCCAGTAGTATCCTTATTCGGACTAGCGGTTACAATGAGCAGTTCTTC. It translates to CASSILIRTSGYNEQFF.

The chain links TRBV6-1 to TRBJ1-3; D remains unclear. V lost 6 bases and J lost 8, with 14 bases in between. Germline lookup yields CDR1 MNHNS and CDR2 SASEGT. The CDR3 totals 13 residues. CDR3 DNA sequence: TGTGCCAGCAGCCCTTTCCCCCGAGACACCATATATTTT. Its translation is CASSPFPRDTIYF.

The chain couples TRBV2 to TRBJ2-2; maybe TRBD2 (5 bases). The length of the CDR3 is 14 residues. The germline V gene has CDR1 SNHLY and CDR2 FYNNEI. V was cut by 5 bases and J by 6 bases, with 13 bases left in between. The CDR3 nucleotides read TGTGCCAGCAGTCTCCCTGGACTCCCCGGGGAGCTGTTTTTT. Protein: CASSLPGLPGELFF.

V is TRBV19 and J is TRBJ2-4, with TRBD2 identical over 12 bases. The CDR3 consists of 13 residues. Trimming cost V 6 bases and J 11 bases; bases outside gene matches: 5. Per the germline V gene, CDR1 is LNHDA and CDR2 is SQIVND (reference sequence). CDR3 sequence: CASSRLAGDVQYF. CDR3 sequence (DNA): TGTGCCAGTAGCCGACTAGCGGGAGACGTTCAGTACTTC. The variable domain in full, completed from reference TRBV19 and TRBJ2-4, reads DGGITQSPKYLFRKEGQNVTLSCEQNLNHDAMYWYRQDPGQGLRLIYYSQIVNDFQKGDIAEGYSVSREKKESFPLTVTSAQKNPTAFYLCASSRLAGDVQYFGAGTRLSVL.

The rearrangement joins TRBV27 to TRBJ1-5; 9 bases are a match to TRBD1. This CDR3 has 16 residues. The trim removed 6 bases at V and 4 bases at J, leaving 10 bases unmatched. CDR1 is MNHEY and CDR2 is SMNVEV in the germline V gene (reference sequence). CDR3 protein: CASRGSGTGSNQPQHF. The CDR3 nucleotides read TGTGCCAGCAGGGGGTCCGGGACAGGGAGTAATCAGCCCCAGCATTTT.

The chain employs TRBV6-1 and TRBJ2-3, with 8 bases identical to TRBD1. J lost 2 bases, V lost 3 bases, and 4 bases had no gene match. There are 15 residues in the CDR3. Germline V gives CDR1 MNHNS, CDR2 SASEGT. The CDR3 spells CASSEGTGFTDTQYF. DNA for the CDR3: TGTGCCAGCAGTGAGGGGACAGGTTTCACAGATACGCAGTATTTT.

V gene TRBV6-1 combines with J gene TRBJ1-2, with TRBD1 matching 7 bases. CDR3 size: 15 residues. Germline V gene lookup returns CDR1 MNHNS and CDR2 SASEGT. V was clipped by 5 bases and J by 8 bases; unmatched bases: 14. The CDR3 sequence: CASSINHEQGHGYTF. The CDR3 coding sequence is TGTGCCAGCAGTATCAATCACGAACAGGGGCACGGCTACACCTTC.

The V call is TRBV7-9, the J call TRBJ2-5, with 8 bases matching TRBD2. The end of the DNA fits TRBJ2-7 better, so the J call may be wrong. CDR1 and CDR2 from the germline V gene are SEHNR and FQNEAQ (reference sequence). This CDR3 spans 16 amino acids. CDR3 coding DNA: TGTGCCAGCAACCAGCTGGGTAGCGGGAACCCCTACGAGCAGTACTTC. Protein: CASNQLGSGNPYEQYF.

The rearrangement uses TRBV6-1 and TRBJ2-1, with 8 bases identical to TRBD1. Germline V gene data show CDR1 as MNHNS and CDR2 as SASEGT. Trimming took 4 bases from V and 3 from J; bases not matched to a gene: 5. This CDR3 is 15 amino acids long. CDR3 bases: TGTGCCAGCAGTGGATCCGACAGGGGCTACAATGAGCAGTTCTTC. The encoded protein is CASSGSDRGYNEQFF.

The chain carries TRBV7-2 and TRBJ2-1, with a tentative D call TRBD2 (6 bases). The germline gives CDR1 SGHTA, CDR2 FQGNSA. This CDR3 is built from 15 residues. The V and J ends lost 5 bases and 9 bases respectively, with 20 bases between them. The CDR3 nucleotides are TGTGCCAGCAGCCATTGGGGGGAGTTAAGGATTGAGCAGTTCTTC. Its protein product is CASSHWGELRIEQFF.

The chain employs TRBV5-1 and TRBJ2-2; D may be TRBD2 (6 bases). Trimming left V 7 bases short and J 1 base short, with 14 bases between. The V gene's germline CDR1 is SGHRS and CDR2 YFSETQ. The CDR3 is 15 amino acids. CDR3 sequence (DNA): TGCGCCAGCCAGGCCGGAGGGAAGAACACCGGGGAGCTGTTTTTT. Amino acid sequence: CASQAGGKNTGELFF.

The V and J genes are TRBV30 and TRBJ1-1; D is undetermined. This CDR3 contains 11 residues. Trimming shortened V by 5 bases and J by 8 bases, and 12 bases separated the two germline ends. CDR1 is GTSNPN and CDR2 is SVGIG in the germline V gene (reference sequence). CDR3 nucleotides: TGTGCCTGGGACCACAGAGACGAAGCTTTCTTT. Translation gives CAWDHRDEAFF.

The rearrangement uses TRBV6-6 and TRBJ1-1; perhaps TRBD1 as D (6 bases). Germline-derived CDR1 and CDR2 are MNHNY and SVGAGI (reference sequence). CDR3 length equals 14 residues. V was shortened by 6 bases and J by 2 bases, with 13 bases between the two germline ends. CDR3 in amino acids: CASRQGLGNTEAFF. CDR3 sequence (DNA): TGTGCCAGCAGGCAGGGGCTGGGAAACACTGAAGCTTTCTTT.

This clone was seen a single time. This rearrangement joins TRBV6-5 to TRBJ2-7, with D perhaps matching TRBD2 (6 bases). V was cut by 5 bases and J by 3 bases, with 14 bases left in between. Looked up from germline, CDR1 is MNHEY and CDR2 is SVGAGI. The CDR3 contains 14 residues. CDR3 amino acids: CASSGGRTLYEQYF. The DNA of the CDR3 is TGTGCCAGCAGTGGAGGGCGAACCCTCTACGAGCAGTACTTC.

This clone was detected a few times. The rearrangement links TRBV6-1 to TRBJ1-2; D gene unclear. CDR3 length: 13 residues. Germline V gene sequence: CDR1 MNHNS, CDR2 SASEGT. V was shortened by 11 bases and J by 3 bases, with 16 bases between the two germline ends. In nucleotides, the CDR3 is TGTGCCGCCAGCTTCGTCGGAGACTATGGCTACACCTTC. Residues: CAASFVGDYGYTF.

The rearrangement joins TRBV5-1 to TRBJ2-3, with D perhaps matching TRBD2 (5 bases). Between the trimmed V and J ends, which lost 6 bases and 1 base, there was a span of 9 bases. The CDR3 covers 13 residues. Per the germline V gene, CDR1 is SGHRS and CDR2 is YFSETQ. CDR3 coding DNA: TGCGCCAGCACCCTCGGGGGCACAGATACGCAGTATTTT. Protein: CASTLGGTDTQYF. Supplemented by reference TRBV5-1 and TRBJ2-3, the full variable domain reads KAGVTQTPRYLIKTRGQQVTLSCSPISGHRSVSWYQQTPGQGLQFLFEYFSETQRNKGNFPGRFSGRQFSNSRSEMNVSTLELGDSALYLCASTLGGTDTQYFGPGTRLTVL.

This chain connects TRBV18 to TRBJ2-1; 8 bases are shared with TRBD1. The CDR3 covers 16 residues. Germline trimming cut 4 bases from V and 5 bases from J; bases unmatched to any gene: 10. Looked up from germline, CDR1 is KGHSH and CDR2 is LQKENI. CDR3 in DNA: TGTGCCAGCTCACTGACCGGCCTGGGACAGGACAATGAGCAGTTCTTC. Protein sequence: CASSLTGLGQDNEQFF. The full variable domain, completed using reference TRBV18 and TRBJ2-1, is NAGVMQNPRHLVRRRGQEARLRCSPMKGHSHVYWYRQLPEEGLKFMVYLQKENIIDESGMPKERFSAEFPKEGPSILRIQQVVRGDSAAYFCASSLTGLGQDNEQFFGPGTRLTVL.

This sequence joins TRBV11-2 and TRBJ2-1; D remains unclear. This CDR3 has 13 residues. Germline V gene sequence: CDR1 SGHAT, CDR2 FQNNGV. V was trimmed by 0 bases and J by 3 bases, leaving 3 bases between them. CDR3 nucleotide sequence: TGTGCCAGCAGCTTAGACCGCTACAATGAGCAGTTCTTC. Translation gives CASSLDRYNEQFF.

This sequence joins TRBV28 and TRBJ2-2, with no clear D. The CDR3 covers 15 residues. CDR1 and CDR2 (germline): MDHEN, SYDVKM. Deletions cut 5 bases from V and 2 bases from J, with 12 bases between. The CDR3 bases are TGTGCCAGCAGTCCCCCCCGGGTAAACACCGGGGAGCTGTTTTTT. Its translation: CASSPPRVNTGELFF.

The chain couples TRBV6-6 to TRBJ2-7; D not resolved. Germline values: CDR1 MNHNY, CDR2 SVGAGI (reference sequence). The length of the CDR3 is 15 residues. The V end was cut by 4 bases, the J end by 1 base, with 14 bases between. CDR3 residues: CASSSPTLASYEQYF. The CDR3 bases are TGTGCCAGCAGTTCCCCCACTTTAGCATCCTACGAGCAGTACTTC.

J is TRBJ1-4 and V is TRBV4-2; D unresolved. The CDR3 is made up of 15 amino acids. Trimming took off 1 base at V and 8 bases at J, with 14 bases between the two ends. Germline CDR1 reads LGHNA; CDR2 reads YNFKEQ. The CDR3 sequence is CASSQGPGIGEKLFF. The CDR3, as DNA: TGTGCCAGCAGCCAAGGGCCGGGGATTGGGGAAAAACTGTTTTTT.

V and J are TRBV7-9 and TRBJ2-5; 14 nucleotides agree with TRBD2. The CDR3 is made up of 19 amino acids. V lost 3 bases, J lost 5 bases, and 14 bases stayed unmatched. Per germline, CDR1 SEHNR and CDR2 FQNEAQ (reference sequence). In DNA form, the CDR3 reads TGTGCCAGCAGCTTGTGGCCTAAGACTAGCGGGAGGGCCGCCGAGACCCAGTACTTC. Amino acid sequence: CASSLWPKTSGRAAETQYF.